This T cell receptor (beta chain) originates from a study of graft-versus-host responses after intestinal transplantation (dated by TCRdb to about 2021). As for the study more broadly: The transplants that recipients got were multivisceral, liver-intestinal, or isolated intestinal. The cohort enrolled about two dozen intestinal transplant recipients including one retransplant, and 3 patients lacking pretransplant specimens were excluded. Alloreactive clones were identified by sequencing pre-transplant mixed lymphocyte reaction products and comparing these products with unstimulated pre-transplant donor and recipient T cells. Instead of going to the commercial service, samples from a few later patients were sequenced in-house on an Illumina MiSeq and processed with MiXCR. Every recipient was given anti-thymocyte globulin induction, followed by 3 to 4 years of maintenance tacrolimus and steroids. A peak of at least 4% donor T cells among recipient peripheral blood mononuclear cells was the definition used for donor T cell macrochimerism. After intestinal transplantation, graft-versus-host and host-versus-graft alloreactive T cell clones were followed in the graft, circulation and bone marrow using bulk TCR-beta CDR3 sequencing.

The time point label of this sample denotes: cells obtained before transplantation from donor or recipient. CD3+CD4+ and CD3+CD8+ populations were FACS-sorted from unstimulated pre-transplant donor and recipient cells taken from spleen or lymph nodes. What the work shows at the level of the full study, not this receptor alone: Early after transplant, declines in HvG clones were associated with peak levels of circulating GvH clones. The conclusions were limited by the relatively low number and heterogeneity of the intestinal transplant patients. High GvH to HvG T cell clonal ratios were observed in the allografts of patients with donor T cell macrochimerism. GvH clones turned up in recipient bone marrow, with some appearing earlier in ileal mucosa or blood, a pattern consistent with an intestinal mucosal origin.

The library was prepared using the immunoSEQ multiplex PCR assay. In most patients, genomic DNA was isolated using the Qiagen DNeasy Blood and Tissue Kit and sent frozen to Adaptive Biotechnologies for TCR sequencing. For most patients, genomic DNA was subjected to high-throughput TCR-beta CDR3 sequencing by Adaptive Biotechnologies. On the authors' methods: Adaptive's ImmunoSEQ software was the source of the TCR sequencing data for 18 patients, while three other patients were processed with MiXCR and VDJtools. CD4 versus CD8 sorting errors were corrected by removing sequences found in both subsets at a frequency ratio below 5:1. CDR3 nucleotide sequences shared by donor and recipient were removed because the origin of these sequences could not be assigned. At least 2-fold expansion over unstimulated cells and a minimum CFSE-low frequency of 0.002% (template counts) or 0.001% (read counts) were required for clones to be classified as alloreactive. Clones detected in sequenced pre-transplant spleen, lymph node, or MLR CFSE-low populations of the donor or recipient were defined as mappable. Cumulative frequency of alloreactive clones was calculated as a percentage of all sequences weighted by copy number. Drawn from immuneACCESS, this table holds only the in-frame rearrangements with V and J called that TCRdb kept. Clones are partly lost; checked studies trace under half to an unresolved V gene and leave the rest unexplained. The V and J calls and the clone size are those of that table, but D and trimming were determined from the DNA. Here the sample has fewer than 150,000 clones; roughly 92% occur a single time. Under 0.2% of the sample lies in the top ten.

There are 13 amino acids in the CDR3, from cysteine to phenylalanine inclusive. Here the CDR3 DNA is all that survives: 39 bases in frame from base 1. V and J are truncated by 5 bases and 2 bases respectively, leaving an intervening sequence of 13 bases. The germline V gene (reference sequence) supplies CDR1 GTSNPN and CDR2 SVGIG. This clone was seen once. Its antigen is not yet known. No per-base quality is available; no much larger clone lies one base away. Here the chain combines TRBV30 and TRBJ2-7; the D segment may tentatively be TRBD1 or TRBD2, each giving 7 matched bases. This sequence originates from a human donor who received an intestinal transplant. Sequencing used unstimulated CD4+ T cells sorted from spleen or lymph node cells, obtained before intestinal transplant. The DNA sequence is TGTGCCTGGCCCAGGGGGGGTCCCTACGAGCAGTACTTC. Its product reads: CAWPRGGPYEQYF.